The TCR beta chain described here comes from a study of naive and memory T cell subsets. Points from the study as a whole: Expression changes during T cell differentiation may affect RNA-based TCR counts. Diversity fell and Gini index rose from naive through CM, EM, EMRA. Especially in CD8 cells, naive repertoires contained a few larger clonotypes, possibly CD45RA-re-expressing memory cells.

Concerning this clonotype: Its antigen is not identified.

Germline-derived CDR1 and CDR2 are LGHDT and YNNKEL (reference sequence). The junction had 8 bases not matched to a gene; V was cut back by 1 base and J by 3 bases. The CDR3 is 16 amino acids. An equimolar mix of two oligonucleotides served as the beta constant-region primer for TRBC1 and TRBC2. Four rounds of PCR amplified the ligated cDNA using nested alpha and beta constant-region primers plus SP2. TCRdb analysed the UMI-ligation and nested PCR reads with MiXCR anew, one entry per CDR3 protein. Of approximately 90,000 distinct CDR3 sequences in the sample, over 9% were seen once. Cells stained for CD3, CD4, CD8, CD45RA, CD27 and viability were sorted into four CD45RA/CD27 subsets.

This sequence originates from a human donor in good health. What was sequenced was naive CD4+ T cells from blood. The chain employs TRBV3-1 and TRBJ1-2; 7 bases line up with TRBD1. Here the CDR3 reads CASSQGKTGQYYGYTF. The CDR3 DNA sequence: TGTGCCAGCAGCCAAGGGAAGACGGGACAGTACTATGGCTACACCTTC.